This T cell receptor (beta chain) was sequenced for a study of response to subunit inactivated influenza vaccine. Regarding the study as a whole: A suggestion made by the authors is that each seasonal influenza vaccination recruits few new T cells.

Germline V gives CDR1 MNHNS, CDR2 SASEGT. V gave up 6 bases and J gave up 3 bases, with 18 bases separating them. The CDR3 consists of 15 residues. A single record per CDR3 protein comes from TCRdb applying MiXCR to the RT-PCR reads. The profile shows hundreds of thousands of distinct CDR3 sequences, 12% to 15% of them singletons. A remark on this clonotype: Antigen specificity is unknown.

The TCR originated in a man aged 50 to 60 who received an inactivated influenza vaccine. Sequencing used PBMCs from blood, obtained 14 to 15 days before vaccination. The chain joins TRBV6-1 to TRBJ2-7, with D unresolved. This chain's CDR3 is CASRTAGVAVYEQYF. The DNA for the CDR3 is TGTGCCAGCAGGACCGCCGGTGTGGCAGTCTACGAGCAGTACTTC.